The following is a T cell receptor beta chain sequence with its context. These data come from a study of T cell responses to AZD1222 COVID-19 vaccine. The CDR3 is 12 residues long. The V gene lost 5 bases and the J gene lost 4 bases, with 9 bases spanning the gap. Germline CDR1 is MNHEY and CDR2 is SVGAGI. The assay was immunoSEQ multiplex PCR, and TCRdb's table has in-frame clones only and misses some. Of under 75,000 clones listed, approximately 84% are singletons. The J gene is TRBJ2-7, the V gene TRBV6-5; maybe TRBD1 (6 bases). Sequences were derived from peripheral blood, sampled on day 0 of AZD1222 vaccination. This TCR came from an adult in good health. The CDR3 loop is CASSPTGYEQYF. The CDR3 DNA is TGTGCCAGCAGTCCCACAGGGTACGAGCAGTACTTC.